These 21 T cell receptor beta chains originate from one sample sequenced in a study of shared clonotypes between healthy human individuals. Here immunoSEQ multiplex PCR was the method, and the copy in TCRdb shows in-frame clones only, minus some. The repertoire holds 2.5 million or so clones, with 85% to 95% as singletons. The material sequenced was naive CD4+ T cells sorted from blood. The subset was: CD45RA+ positively selected. These receptors originate from a young man in good health.

This clone was picked up one time. The chain couples TRBV5-5 to TRBJ2-1; possible D gene TRBD1, 6 bases. Trimming removed 4 bases from V and 4 bases from J, with 12 bases in between. The CDR3 spans 14 residues. Germline loops: CDR1 SGHKS, CDR2 YYEKEE (reference sequence). The CDR3 sequence: CASSLGQTYNEQFF. DNA for the CDR3: TGTGCCAGCAGCCTGGGACAAACATACAATGAGCAGTTCTTC.

This sequence joins TRBV28 and TRBJ2-2, with D unresolved. Germline V gene data show CDR1 as MDHEN and CDR2 as SYDVKM. The V and J ends lost 1 base and 0 bases respectively, with 18 bases between them. There are 19 residues in the CDR3. CDR3 sequence: CASSLFPASLRPNTGELFF. The CDR3 DNA follows: TGTGCCAGCAGTTTATTCCCGGCCTCACTCCGACCGAACACCGGGGAGCTGTTTTTT.

This clone was detected a few times. The chain has TRBV30 and TRBJ1-1; tentatively, D is TRBD1 (5 bases). The CDR3 consists of 13 residues. From germline, CDR1 is GTSNPN and CDR2 SVGIG (reference sequence). The V gene lost 4 bases and the J gene lost 2 bases, with 11 bases spanning the gap. CDR3 sequence reads: CAWTSGANTEAFF. The CDR3 bases are TGTGCCTGGACCTCCGGGGCCAACACTGAAGCTTTCTTT.

This chain joins TRBV6-5 and TRBJ2-5, with TRBD1 matching 7 bases. The closer fit of TRBJ2-7 to the DNA end suggests the J call may be wrong. CDR1 is MNHEY and CDR2 is SVGAGI in the germline V gene. The CDR3 is 13 residues long. The CDR3 DNA follows: TGTGCCAGCACCCCGGGACAGACCTACGAGCAGTACTTC. As protein: CASTPGQTYEQYF.

J is TRBJ2-5 and V is TRBV5-4, with 10 nucleotides matching TRBD2. With V trimmed by 6 bases and J by 5 bases, 13 bases remained unmatched. Germline CDR1 is SGHNT and CDR2 is YYREEE (reference sequence). This CDR3 region has 16 residues. Here the CDR3 reads CASNEEAGGPSETQYF. For the CDR3, the DNA is TGTGCCAGCAATGAGGAAGCGGGGGGGCCTTCGGAGACCCAGTACTTC.

V gene TRBV7-9 combines with J gene TRBJ1-1, with D unresolved. The CDR3 consists of 17 residues. In germline, CDR1 is SEHNR, CDR2 FQNEAQ (reference sequence). Deletions cut 5 bases from V and 4 bases from J, with 23 bases between. DNA for the CDR3: TGTGCCAGCAGCCCCGATAGGCAGAAGATCCTTGGCACTGAAGCTTTCTTT. Its translation: CASSPDRQKILGTEAFF.

The V and J genes are TRBV11-2 and TRBJ1-3; D is unresolved. Trimming removed 0 bases from V and 4 bases from J, with 7 bases in between. The germline CDR1 and CDR2 sequences are SGHAT and FQNNGV. The CDR3 consists of 14 residues. In DNA, the CDR3 is TGTGCCAGCAGCTTAGATTGGACGGGAAACACCATATATTTT. Residues: CASSLDWTGNTIYF.

This clone was seen just once. This chain uses TRBV28 with TRBJ2-1, with D possibly being TRBD1 or TRBD2 (5 bases each). Germline V gene sequence: CDR1 MDHEN, CDR2 SYDVKM. This CDR3 region has 14 residues. V was pared by 11 bases and J by 1 base, with 15 bases between. The DNA for the CDR3 is TGTGCCGGAGGTGGCAGGGCATCCTACAATGAGCAGTTCTTC. It yields the protein CAGGGRASYNEQFF.

Concerning this clone: Other DNA sequences in the sample encode the same CDR3. The genes are TRBV7-2 and TRBJ2-1; 10 nucleotides match TRBD2. The ends lost 3 bases at V and 4 bases at J; junction bases unmatched: 6. This CDR3 has 16 residues. Germline V gene sequence: CDR1 SGHTA, CDR2 FQGNSA. The CDR3 reads CASSLTGTSVYNEQFF. Here the CDR3 DNA reads TGTGCCAGCAGCTTGACCGGGACTAGCGTTTACAATGAGCAGTTCTTC.

This sequence joins TRBV6-1 and TRBJ2-1; 7 nucleotides agree with TRBD1. The CDR3 totals 15 residues. V shed 1 base, J shed 8 bases, and the junction held 8 bases outside the gene matches. CDR1 is MNHNS, CDR2 SASEGT, per germline. CDR3 sequence (DNA): TGTGCCAGCAGTGAAGGACAGGGTCCCAGTGATGAGCAGTTCTTC. Translation: CASSEGQGPSDEQFF.

The genes are TRBV6-5 and TRBJ2-7; 8 nucleotides align to TRBD2. V lost 2 bases to trimming and J lost 3 bases; unmatched junction nucleotides: 9. The CDR3 spans 16 residues. The germline CDR1 and CDR2 sequences are MNHEY and SVGAGI. The CDR3 is CASSYKLSGDFYEQYF. Written as DNA, the CDR3 is TGTGCCAGCAGTTACAAACTTAGCGGGGATTTCTACGAGCAGTACTTC.

This clone has only a few counts. J is TRBJ2-6 and V is TRBV2; D unclear. CDR1 is SNHLY and CDR2 is FYNNEI in the germline V gene. V was trimmed by 2 bases and J by 0 bases, leaving 5 bases between them. The CDR3 runs to 15 residues. CDR3: CASSEQFSGANVLTF. CDR3 DNA: TGTGCCAGCAGTGAACAGTTCTCTGGGGCCAACGTCCTGACTTTC.

The rearrangement uses TRBV18 and TRBJ2-7; TRBD2 matches 8 bases. The CDR3 sequence is 16 residues long. J lost 4 bases, V lost 2 bases, and 10 bases had no gene match. Looked up from germline, CDR1 is KGHSH and CDR2 is LQKENI. The CDR3: CASSPGAGVSLYEQYF. Written as DNA, the CDR3 is TGTGCCAGCTCACCAGGAGCGGGAGTGTCTCTATACGAGCAGTACTTC.

V and J are TRBV6-4 and TRBJ2-4; D unclear. The CDR3 has 14 amino acids. The germline V gene has CDR1 MRHNA and CDR2 SNTAGT. V was pared by 2 bases and J by 3 bases, with 8 bases between. CDR3 sequence: CASSDRVGKNIQYF. For the CDR3, the DNA is TGTGCCAGCAGTGACAGGGTCGGCAAAAACATTCAGTACTTC.

The chain employs TRBV6-9 and TRBJ2-7; the match to TRBD2 covers 7 bases. The germline V gene has CDR1 MNHGY and CDR2 SVAAGI. This CDR3 has 14 amino acids. Unmatched junction bases numbered 6, after V lost 3 bases and J lost 4 bases. The CDR3 DNA reads TGTGCCAGCAGTTACCGCGGGAGTAGATACGAGCAGTACTTC. It translates to CASSYRGSRYEQYF.

CDR3 bases: TGTGCCAGCAGTGAGGGTGGCGGGGGAGGCCAAGAGACCCAGTACTTC. It codes for CASSEGGGGGQETQYF. This chain connects TRBV2 to TRBJ2-5; 7 bases line up with TRBD2. Germline lookup yields CDR1 SNHLY and CDR2 FYNNEI. This CDR3 has 16 residues. With V trimmed by 3 bases and J by 1 base, 8 bases remained unmatched.

Comment on this clone: This same CDR3 is encoded by further DNA sequences in the sample. V and J are TRBV7-9 and TRBJ1-1; possibly TRBD1 for D (5 bases). Germline V gene sequence: CDR1 SEHNR, CDR2 FQNEAQ (reference sequence). V lost 1 base, J lost 5 bases, and 11 bases lay in between. CDR3 length: 14 residues. For the CDR3, the DNA is TGTGCCAGCAGCTTAGAGGGGAGTGGAACTGAAGCTTTCTTT. Translating gives CASSLEGSGTEAFF. Filled out from reference TRBV7-9 and TRBJ1-1, the complete variable domain reads DTGVSQNPRHKITKRGQNVTFRCDPISEHNRLYWYRQTLGQGPEFLTYFQNEAQLEKSRLLSDRFSAERPKGSFSTLEIQRTEQGDSAMYLCASSLEGSGTEAFFGQGTRLTVV.

The chain employs TRBV12-5 and TRBJ2-3; the match to TRBD2 covers 7 bases. V dropped 0 bases and J dropped 2; count of bases not matched to a gene: 11. Germline loops: CDR1 LGHNT, CDR2 FRNRAP. The CDR3 is 18 amino acids. The CDR3 coding sequence is TGTGCTAGTGGTTTGGTACGTCCAAAGACTAGCTTCACAGATACGCAGTATTTT. This translates into CASGLVRPKTSFTDTQYF.

CDR3 nucleotides: TGTGCCAGCAGCTTATTGAGGGATGTCGCTTCTGAGCAGTACTTC. Its translation is CASSLLRDVASEQYF. The chain uses TRBV7-6 and TRBJ2-7; perhaps TRBD2 as D (5 bases). V lost 2 bases and J 7 bases, leaving 18 bases between the germline ends. The length of the CDR3 is 15 residues. Per the germline V gene, CDR1 is SGHVS and CDR2 is FNYEAQ.

The V gene is TRBV27, the J gene TRBJ2-7, with TRBD1 identical over 12 bases. CDR1 is MNHEY, CDR2 SMNVEV, per germline (reference sequence). V lost 4 bases and J lost 0; bases outside the gene matches: 4. The CDR3 is 16 amino acids. The CDR3 DNA reads as TGTGCCAGCAGTTACAAGGGACAGGGGGCCTCCTACGAGCAGTACTTC. The encoded protein is CASSYKGQGASYEQYF.

The CDR3 bases are TGCGCCAGCAGCCTAGCGGGACAATACGATGAGCAGTTCTTC. Its protein product is CASSLAGQYDEQFF. This chain connects TRBV5-1 to TRBJ2-1; TRBD2 matches 9 bases. The germline CDR1 and CDR2 sequences are SGHRS and YFSETQ. This CDR3 is 14 amino acids long. V lost 4 bases and J lost 8; bases outside the gene matches: 7.